Listed below are T cell receptor beta chains from one sample, sequenced in a study of blood T cell repertoires in COVID-19. TCRdb keeps only in-frame clones here, not all; method: immunoSEQ multiplex PCR. Of about 220,000 clones in the sample, about 81% were seen once. The sequenced sample was peripheral blood. The receptors were sampled from a woman aged 80 or older with COVID-19, enrolled during active disease. Both conserved end residues are part of each CDR3. D genes are given only for firm matches. Expanded clones are given a class, and other clones once, few, many or no size at all.

abundance: NA; j_gene: TRBJ2-2; d_gene: NA; v_gene: TRBV29-1; CDR3nt: TGCAGCGTTGAAGCGGGACACCCGAACACCGGGGAGCTGTTTTTT; CDR3aa: CSVEAGHPNTGELFF
abundance: NA; j_gene: TRBJ2-2; d_gene: NA; v_gene: TRBV4-1; CDR3nt: TGCGCCAGCAGCCAAGAGACAGGCAACACCGGGGAGCTGTTTTTT; CDR3aa: CASSQETGNTGELFF
abundance: once; j_gene: TRBJ2-1; d_gene: NA; v_gene: TRBV10-3; CDR3nt: TGTGCCATCAGGGCGGGGCCCTACAATGAGCAGTTCTTC; CDR3aa: CAIRAGPYNEQFF
abundance: NA; j_gene: TRBJ2-3; d_gene: TRBD2; v_gene: TRBV2; CDR3nt: TGTGCCAGCAGTGCCGGATACCTAGCGGGGAGAGATACGCAGTATTTT; CDR3aa: CASSAGYLAGRDTQYF
abundance: NA; j_gene: TRBJ2-7; d_gene: NA; v_gene: TRBV5-1; CDR3nt: TGCGCCAGCAGCTTGGTGGCAAGTACGTACGAGCAGTACTTC; CDR3aa: CASSLVASTYEQYF
abundance: NA; j_gene: TRBJ1-1; d_gene: NA; v_gene: TRBV5-1; CDR3nt: TGCGCCAGCAGCCCCTCAGGCCTTGAAGCTTTCTTT; CDR3aa: CASSPSGLEAFF
abundance: NA; j_gene: TRBJ1-2; d_gene: TRBD1; v_gene: TRBV3-1/TRBV3-2; CDR3nt: TGTGCCAGCAGCCAAGGCACAGGGGGAACTTATGGCTACACCTTC; CDR3aa: CASSQGTGGTYGYTF
abundance: NA; j_gene: TRBJ2-3; d_gene: TRBD1; v_gene: TRBV18; CDR3nt: TGTGCCAGCTCTCTACAGGGGGAAGATACGCAGTATTTT; CDR3aa: CASSLQGEDTQYF
abundance: NA; j_gene: TRBJ2-1; d_gene: TRBD2; v_gene: TRBV5-1; CDR3nt: TGCGCCAGCAGCTTGAGCCCCTGGACTAGCGGGGGGTTCAATGAGCAGTTCTTC; CDR3aa: CASSLSPWTSGGFNEQFF
abundance: NA; j_gene: TRBJ1-2; d_gene: NA; v_gene: TRBV9; CDR3nt: TGTGCCAGCAGCCTTTATGGAGGTGGTGGCTACACCTTC; CDR3aa: CASSLYGGGGYTF
abundance: NA; j_gene: TRBJ2-4; d_gene: TRBD2; v_gene: TRBV7-2; CDR3nt: TGTGCCAGCAGCGAGACTAGCGGGAGGGCCTCCAAAAACATTCAGTACTTC; CDR3aa: CASSETSGRASKNIQYF
abundance: NA; j_gene: TRBJ2-3; d_gene: NA; v_gene: TRBV5-6; CDR3nt: TGTGCCAGCAGCTTTCGGCGTTGGGCGGGGCGACGCACAGATACGCAGTATTTT; CDR3aa: CASSFRRWAGRRTDTQYF